In its sample, the clone carrying this T cell receptor (beta chain) was seen many times. TCRdb fed the RT-PCR reads into MiXCR, producing one record per CDR3 protein. The table shows about a million distinct CDR3 sequences, with 18% occurring only once. This entry comes from a study of patients and donors after allogeneic stem cell transplantation. The V end lost 0 bases, the J end lost 3 bases, and 11 bases lay between the germline ends. The CDR3 extends over 14 amino acids. Germline CDR1 and CDR2: DFQATT and SNEGSKA (reference sequence). Source material: blood, either unsorted or a sorted T cell fraction (not recorded which). The chain carries TRBV20-1 and TRBJ1-2; no reliable D call. The TCR comes from a human donor who was either an allogeneic HSCT recipient or a stem cell or donor lymphocyte infusion donor (not recorded which). It is not recorded whose cells these are; they may come from a transplant donor. This CDR3 is CSARDYGSDYGYTF. DNA for the CDR3: TGCAGTGCTAGAGATTACGGCAGTGACTATGGCTACACCTTC.